This T cell receptor (beta chain) originates from a study of T cells in Graves' hyperthyroidism and ophthalmopathy (dated by TCRdb to between 2017 and 2020). Background for the entire study: Peripheral blood samples were taken at the time of initial diagnosis, prior to any treatment. To identify distinguishing TCR V-J signatures, a discovery cohort of 100 or so patients was used, comprising approximately 40 with Graves' ophthalmopathy and around 57 with stable Graves' hyperthyroidism. Prospective prediction of ophthalmopathy was tested in an independent validation cohort of approximately 19 hyperthyroidism patients and some 17 patients who later progressed to ophthalmopathy. The 75 to 100 discovery patients were divided at random into training and test sets in a 7:3 ratio. Thyroid tissue and blood T-cell repertoires from several Graves' hyperthyroidism patients were also compared in the study. Following sampling, methimazole starting at 30 mg daily was given to hyperthyroidism patients, and high-dose intravenous methylprednisolone was given to ophthalmopathy patients. TCR Vbeta CDR3 sequencing of fewer than 150 peripheral blood samples (under 45 ophthalmopathy, around 80 hyperthyroidism and 17 progressor patients) is reported in the paper. The study at large found these results: A model built on a 13 V-J signature distinguished ophthalmopathy from stable hyperthyroidism, reaching 85% to 90% sensitivity and about 81% specificity in cross-validation and 80%/75% in testing. In validation, progression to ophthalmopathy was predicted by the model with 70.59% sensitivity and around 76% specificity, a median of about 6 months before onset. Most expanded thyroid clonotypes (frequency above 0.001) were also detected in blood, suggesting blood repertoires may reflect thyroid immune responses. No statistical method was used to set the sample size in advance, and investigators knew the group allocation.

The TCR beta CDR3 regions were amplified from RNA transcripts. The first round of RT-PCR for the TCR CDR3 was performed with the HTBI primer set and the Qiagen OneStep RT-PCR kit. The libraries were constructed in a second round of multiplex PCR and then size-selected and purified. Sequencing of the libraries was done on an Illumina HiSeq2000 using paired-end 100 bp reads. For the original study's pipeline: Raw data were processed with SOAPnuke, discarding reads with adapters, uncalled bases, mean Phred below 15, or no exact constant-primer or identifier match. High-quality paired reads were merged with COPE v1.2.5, and unique nucleotide sequences were defined as clonotypes. MiTCR v1.1 was used to align clonotypes to the IMGT TRBV, TRBD and TRBJ reference segments. Analysis was restricted to V-J combinations with a frequency above 0.0001, which covered over 98% of repertoires. A TCS score was defined as the ratio between F50 (clonal expansion) and ExV (chaos), using BLOSUM62-based TCRdist between CDR3 peptides within each V-J. Welch's t-statistics and random forest reduced around 550 V-J features to under 15, which were used in a naive Bayes classifier (R e1071). TCRdb reworked the public reads: Q25 trimming with fastp, MiXCR clone assembly, productive beta chains retained. Every CDR3 protein is listed once, alongside the most common genes and DNA of its rows. The V and J calls and clone size are TCRdb's, not the authors'. Recorded for this sample are 400,000 to 550,000 distinct CDR3 sequences; approximately 14% of them occurred a single time. Clones ranked in the top ten supply over 15% of the sample.

The germline V gene encodes CDR1 SQVTM and CDR2 ANQGSEA. Relative to germline, V is missing 6 bases and J is missing 1 base, with 12 bases of the junction outside any gene match. Counted from cysteine to phenylalanine, this CDR3 has 16 amino acids. The sequence is cut down to CDR3 DNA, 48 bases in frame from base 1. Comments on this clonotype: Its specific antigen is unknown. There are no base qualities to consult, and no much larger clone falls within one base.

Stable Graves' hyperthyroidism was defined as no progression to ophthalmopathy during 18 months of follow-up. Hyperthyroidism patients were newly diagnosed, with disease duration under 2 months, and aged 18 to 65 years. Any patient with an uncontrolled infection, another autoimmune disease, pregnancy or lactation was excluded. Diagnoses were based on clinical symptoms, serum thyroxine and TRAb, thyroid ultrasound and orbital computed tomography. PBMCs were separated from roughly 10 ml of fresh peripheral blood using Ficoll-Paque density gradient centrifugation. Total RNA was extracted using Trizol reagent, and RNA quality was assessed on an Agilent 2100 Bioanalyzer.

The chain couples TRBV29-1 to TRBJ2-3, and 8 junction bases match TRBD2. Sequencing was done on a sample of blood. The clonotype was recovered from a woman aged 18-30 years with Graves' hyperthyroidism. The nucleotide sequence is TGCAGCGTGGCTGGCGTCCGGGAGGGGGGCACAGATACGCAGTATTTT. This yields the protein CSVAGVREGGTDTQYF.